Each of the 2 T cell receptor beta chains below was sequenced from the same sample in a study of T cell repertoires in cytomegalovirus infection. TCRdb reprocessed the reads with MiXCR, giving one entry per CDR3 protein. The sample lists 200,000 to 300,000 distinct CDR3 sequences; roughly 9.1% were seen once. The sequencing input was PBMCs. The receptor set was obtained from a human donor in good health (CMV status not recorded). Some clones in this sample may be carry-over from other donors' samples.

This clonotype has at least ten counts. This chain links TRBV5-6 with TRBJ2-7, with D perhaps being TRBD1 or TRBD2 (5 bases each). Germline V gene lookup returns CDR1 SGHDT and CDR2 YYEEEE. V lost 1 base and J 6 bases, leaving 14 bases between the germline ends. There are 14 residues in the CDR3. CDR3 in amino acids: CASSLTGALGEQYF. The CDR3 DNA reads TGTGCCAGCAGCTTGACCGGGGCCCTGGGCGAGCAGTACTTC.

In DNA, the CDR3 is TGTGCCAGCAGCCTTAAGGGGTACTTTTACGAGCAGTACTTC. The encoded protein is CASSLKGYFYEQYF. This chain links TRBV28 with TRBJ2-7, with D tentatively TRBD1 (5 bases). The CDR3 contains 14 residues. V was clipped by 6 bases and J by 4 bases, with 16 bases between them. Per germline, CDR1 MDHEN and CDR2 SYDVKM.